The text below deals with one TCR beta chain. Produced via immunoSEQ multiplex PCR; TCRdb's table is partial and in-frame only. The sample shows about 200,000 clones, just over 90% of them seen only once. Germline values: CDR1 ENHRY, CDR2 SYGVKD. The V and J ends lost 6 bases and 5 bases, in that order; junction bases with no gene match: 9. This CDR3 is built from 16 residues. The sample comes from a study of T cell responses to AZD1222 COVID-19 vaccine. The sample consisted of peripheral blood, taken 28 days after the second dose of the MenACWY control vaccine. This receptor was obtained from an adult who received the MenACWY meningococcal vaccine as a control. The chain couples TRBV10-3 to TRBJ2-2; 10 nucleotides align to TRBD1. CDR3 in amino acids: CAISRTGTGDTGELFF. In DNA form, the CDR3 reads TGTGCCATCAGCCGCACGGGGACAGGGGATACCGGGGAGCTGTTTTTT.